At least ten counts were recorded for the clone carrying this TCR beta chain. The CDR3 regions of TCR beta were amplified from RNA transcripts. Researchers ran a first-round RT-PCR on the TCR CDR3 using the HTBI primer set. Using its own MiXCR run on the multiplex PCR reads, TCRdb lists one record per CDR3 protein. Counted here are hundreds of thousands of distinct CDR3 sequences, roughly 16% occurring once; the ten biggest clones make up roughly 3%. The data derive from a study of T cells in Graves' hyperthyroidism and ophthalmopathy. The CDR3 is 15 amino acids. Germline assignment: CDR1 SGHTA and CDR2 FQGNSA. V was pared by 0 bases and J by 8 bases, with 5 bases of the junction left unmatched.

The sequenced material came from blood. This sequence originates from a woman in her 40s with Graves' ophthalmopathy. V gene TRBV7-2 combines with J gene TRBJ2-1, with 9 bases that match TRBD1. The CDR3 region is CASSLAGQGFDEQFF. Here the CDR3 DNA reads TGTGCCAGCAGCTTAGCCGGACAGGGGTTCGATGAGCAGTTCTTC.